Described below is a single TCR beta chain sequence and its context. Its antigen is unknown. Isolation of PBMCs gave at least 6 million cells per sample. Total RNA was extracted at no less than 6 micrograms per sample. J lost 6 bases, V lost 5 bases, and 6 bases had no gene match. Germline V gene lookup returns CDR1 DFQATT and CDR2 SNEGSKA (reference sequence). This CDR3 contains 14 residues. The record originates from a study of blood T cells in healthy people across ages. Using a J-beta primer mix together with a sample-barcoded 5' primer, a second PCR was run for about 6 to 12 cycles. A 12-random-nucleotide template-switch adaptor tagged each cDNA molecule. TCRdb reprocessed the 5' RACE reads with MiXCR, giving one entry per CDR3 protein. The sample comprises about 570,000 distinct CDR3 sequences, roughly 29% of which are singletons, and approximately 18% rests with the top ten. The study, taken as a whole, reports: Researchers deemed the diversity estimates from one million T cells underestimates.

Sequencing was carried out using blood. The chain has TRBV20-1 and TRBJ2-1, with 11 positions matching TRBD2. This TCR was sampled from a woman in her 70s in good health. CDR3 coding DNA: TGCAGTGCTGGCTCGACTAGCGGGGCCAATGAGCAGTTCTTC. Translation gives CSAGSTSGANEQFF.